This TCR beta chain stems from a study of radiation and T cells in renal cell carcinoma. Assay: immunoSEQ multiplex PCR; the TCRdb copy retains only in-frame clones and omits some. The sample contains 94,000 or so clones, roughly four fifths of which appear only once. Notes on this clone: The antigen remains unidentified.

Time point here: baseline pretreatment blood. Treatment denoted: 15 Gy SBRT to primary tumor, nephrectomy 4 weeks later. Blood was sampled at baseline, 2 weeks and 4 weeks after SBRT. General study points: Top tumor clonotypes rose in blood 2 weeks post-radiation, then contracted.

Sequences were derived from blood, sampled from a patient whose treatment included radiotherapy and nephrectomy. The clonotype was recovered from a man between 60 and 75 years old with renal cell carcinoma.

DNA for the CDR3: TGTGCCAGCAGCCCGGGGACAGGGGGCAATCAGCCCCAGCATTTT. It encodes CASSPGTGGNQPQHF. V gene TRBV7-9 combines with J gene TRBJ1-5; 10 nucleotides line up with TRBD1. CDR1 SEHNR and CDR2 FQNEAQ come from the germline V gene (reference sequence). This CDR3 spans 15 amino acids. The V segment lost 5 bases and the J segment 2 bases; nucleotides outside the gene matches: 3.